The clone carrying this T cell receptor beta chain appeared a few times. Its antigen is not known. It was with 60 Vbeta and 13 Jbeta primers that the PCR ran. Produced via immunoSEQ multiplex PCR; TCRdb's table is partial and in-frame only. The sample lists 110,000 to 150,000 clones, about 76% occurring once. The junction had 12 bases not matched to a gene; V was cut back by 6 bases and J by 4 bases. Germline V gene data show CDR1 as SGHTA and CDR2 as FQGNSA. The CDR3 spans 18 residues. The sample comes from a study of cytomegalovirus exposure and HLA in healthy donors. The wider study: The study placed about 86% of its 350 to 450 genotyped donors in the Caucasian-associated ancestry cluster.

Findings and caveats of the study: The authors confirmed in vitro that three CMV-associated chains were specific for CMV antigens.

The gene calls are TRBV7-2 and TRBJ2-2; TRBD1 matches 12 bases. Material: PBMCs. This clonotype originated in a man aged 18 to 29 in good health and CMV-seronegative. The CDR3 is CASRTILGTGGSTGELFF. CDR3 coding DNA: TGTGCCAGCAGGACCATCCTGGGGACAGGGGGCAGCACCGGGGAGCTGTTTTTT.